This T cell receptor beta chain stems from a study of T cells after yellow fever vaccination. This CDR3 contains 15 residues. Germline V gene lookup returns CDR1 SGHRS and CDR2 YFSETQ. The J segment lost 8 bases and the V segment lost 4 bases, leaving 10 bases of the junction unmatched. Study observations and caveats: Contaminants from the bulk population, in the form of abundant clonotypes, could be found in FACS-sorted repertoires. Weaker, the secondary response peaked sooner, at day 5 versus 15.

As concerns this clonotype: Its cognate antigen is unknown.

A universal primer site and UMIs were added as TCR cDNA was made by 5'RACE template switching. Via MiXCR, TCRdb re-called the 5' RACE reads, giving one row per CDR3 protein. The sample shows around 300,000 distinct CDR3 sequences, 4.1% of them seen only once. The specimen was PBMCs, collected 5 days after the yellow fever booster vaccination. The source is a man aged 18 to 30 who received the YFV17D yellow fever vaccine. The V call is TRBV5-1, the J call TRBJ1-4, with 8 bases matching TRBD1. In nucleotides, the CDR3 is TGCGCCAGCAGCAAGGAGGGACAGGTATACGAAAAACTGTTTTTT. Translation gives CASSKEGQVYEKLFF. Supplemented by reference TRBV5-1 and TRBJ1-4, the full variable domain reads KAGVTQTPRYLIKTRGQQVTLSCSPISGHRSVSWYQQTPGQGLQFLFEYFSETQRNKGNFPGRFSGRQFSNSRSEMNVSTLELGDSALYLCASSKEGQVYEKLFFGSGTQLSVL.